Presented here are 32 T cell receptor beta chains from one specimen sequenced in a study of control samples from healthy donors and cancer patients. The data were produced by immunoSEQ multiplex PCR, yet TCRdb's version contains in-frame clones alone and is incomplete. The data contain under 200,000 clones, 75% to 95% of them singletons. The specimen sequenced was blood. The receptor set was obtained from a woman in her 30s in good health.

V usage is TRBV28 and J usage is TRBJ2-7, with 8 bases that match TRBD2. The CDR3 has 15 amino acids. V trimming: 6 bases; J trimming: 2 bases; junction bases outside the gene matches: 9. Germline CDR1 is MDHEN and CDR2 is SYDVKM. The CDR3 sequence is CASSPLAGVTYEQYF. For the CDR3, the DNA is TGTGCCAGCAGCCCCCTAGCGGGTGTCACCTACGAGCAGTACTTC.

The CDR3 spells CATSREQGAYEQYF. For the CDR3, the DNA is TGTGCCACCAGCAGAGAACAGGGGGCGTACGAGCAGTACTTC. The chain recombines TRBV15 with TRBJ2-7; 9 bases fit TRBD1. This CDR3 is built from 14 residues. The germline gives CDR1 LNHNV, CDR2 YYDKDF (reference sequence). Trimming took 0 bases from V and 4 from J; bases not matched to a gene: 1.

This clone came up once. The genes are TRBV7-2 and TRBJ2-5; a weak D match, TRBD1 (5 bases). Between the trimmed V and J ends, which lost 0 bases and 6 bases, there was a span of 8 bases. CDR3 length equals 13 residues. From germline, CDR1 is SGHTA and CDR2 FQGNSA. The CDR3 region is CASSLAQGKTQYF. The CDR3, as DNA: TGTGCCAGCAGCTTAGCTCAGGGAAAGACCCAGTACTTC.

This sequence joins TRBV29-1 and TRBJ1-5; possibly TRBD1 for D (6 bases). With 5 bases removed from V and 7 bases from J, the gap between germline ends came to 15 bases. This CDR3 has 13 residues. Germline loops: CDR1 SQVTM, CDR2 ANQGSEA. The CDR3 DNA reads TGCAGCGTTTCCGACAGGCCGAGCCAGCCCCAGCATTTT. Translating gives CSVSDRPSQPQHF.

This chain links TRBV3-1 (or the pseudogene TRBV3-2) with TRBJ2-5; 10 positions agree with TRBD2. Germline V gives CDR1 LGHDT, CDR2 YNNKEL (reference sequence). The CDR3 is 14 amino acids. The J segment lost 6 bases and the V segment lost 4 bases, leaving 5 bases of the junction unmatched. Here the CDR3 DNA reads TGTGCCAGCAGCCTTAGCGGGGGGAAGAAGACCCAGTACTTC. The encoded protein is CASSLSGGKKTQYF.

The chain joins TRBV4-3 to TRBJ2-5; D is ambiguous. Germline V gene sequence: CDR1 LGHNA, CDR2 YSLEER. V dropped 0 bases and J dropped 5 bases, with 4 bases sitting between them. This CDR3 region has 12 residues. The CDR3 here is CASSQDPETQYF. As DNA, the CDR3 is TGCGCCAGCAGCCAAGATCCGGAGACCCAGTACTTC.

The chain is built from TRBV25-1 and TRBJ2-7; D is ambiguous. Trimming pared 4 bases from V and 3 bases from J, leaving 4 bases between. The germline V gene encodes CDR1 MGHDK and CDR2 SYGVNS. This CDR3 has 11 amino acids. CDR3 protein: CASSAYYEQYF. DNA of the CDR3: TGTGCCAGCAGTGCCTACTACGAGCAGTACTTC.

V gene TRBV29-1 combines with J gene TRBJ1-5; 8 nucleotides align to TRBD1. The germline V gene has CDR1 SQVTM and CDR2 ANQGSEA. Trimming took 6 bases from V and 2 from J; bases not matched to a gene: 3. This CDR3 is built from 13 residues. The CDR3 DNA sequence: TGCAGCGTACAGGGGGGAGGCAATCAGCCCCAGCATTTT. The encoded protein is CSVQGGGNQPQHF.

The rearrangement links TRBV7-2 to TRBJ1-5; tentatively, D is TRBD1 (6 bases). CDR3 length: 17 amino acids. The V and J ends lost 0 bases and 1 base respectively, with 13 bases between them. CDR1 and CDR2 from the germline V gene are SGHTA and FQGNSA. The CDR3 loop reads CASSLAGGRSSNQPQHF. The CDR3 DNA sequence: TGTGCCAGCAGCTTAGCGGGGGGGCGGTCGAGCAATCAGCCCCAGCATTTT.

CDR3 protein: CASSEATGDTGELFF. The CDR3 region has the DNA TGTGCCAGCAGTGAAGCAACAGGAGACACCGGGGAGCTGTTTTTT. V and J are TRBV6-1 and TRBJ2-2; maybe TRBD1 (5 bases). Germline V gene lookup returns CDR1 MNHNS and CDR2 SASEGT. The germline V and J ends were trimmed by 0 bases and 3 bases, with 8 bases remaining between them. The CDR3 has 15 residues.

This clone showed up just once. The chain has TRBV5-4 and TRBJ1-1, with D unresolved. Trimming pared 0 bases from V and 0 bases from J, leaving 3 bases between. This CDR3 is built from 13 residues. Germline loops: CDR1 SGHNT, CDR2 YYREEE (reference sequence). The CDR3 here is CASSLGVNTEAFF. CDR3 bases: TGTGCCAGCAGCTTGGGCGTGAACACTGAAGCTTTCTTT.

To note about this clone: This specimen includes other DNA sequences encoding the same CDR3. The chain recombines TRBV6-5 with TRBJ2-1, with a possible D match to TRBD1 (6 bases). The CDR3 is 15 amino acids. Trimming shortened V by 3 bases and J by 0 bases, and 9 bases separated the two germline ends. Germline CDR1 is MNHEY and CDR2 is SVGAGI. The chain's CDR3 is CASSYRGSSYNEQFF. The DNA for the CDR3 is TGTGCCAGCAGTTATAGGGGGAGCTCCTACAATGAGCAGTTCTTC.

The rearrangement joins TRBV10-2 to TRBJ1-2; unclear D gene. The CDR3 has 13 residues. Germline-derived CDR1 and CDR2 are WSHSY and SAAADI. Trimming took off 0 bases at V and 4 bases at J, with 6 bases between the two ends. The CDR3 protein is CASSESSGYGYTF. CDR3 coding DNA: TGCGCCAGCAGTGAGTCGAGCGGCTATGGCTACACCTTC.

This clone was seen a single time. V is TRBV18 and J is TRBJ2-3; 10 bases are a match to TRBD2. Germline V CDR1 and CDR2: KGHSH, LQKENI. V lost 3 bases, J lost 3 bases, and 0 bases stayed unmatched. The CDR3 is 14 amino acids. The CDR3 DNA reads TGTGCCAGCTCACCGACTAGCGGGACAGATACGCAGTATTTT. Its protein is CASSPTSGTDTQYF. The full variable domain, in which reference TRBV18 and TRBJ2-3 provide the parts outside the CDR3, is NAGVMQNPRHLVRRRGQEARLRCSPMKGHSHVYWYRQLPEEGLKFMVYLQKENIIDESGMPKERFSAEFPKEGPSILRIQQVVRGDSAAYFCASSPTSGTDTQYFGPGTRLTVL.

CDR3 nucleotide sequence: TGTGCCAGCAGCTTAGGACAGGGGTCTAATGAAAAACTGTTTTTT. It is translated as CASSLGQGSNEKLFF. The genes are TRBV11-3 and TRBJ1-4; 8 nucleotides match TRBD1. V was clipped by 1 base and J by 3 bases; unmatched bases: 1. Germline lookup yields CDR1 SGHNT and CDR2 YENEEA. The CDR3 is 15 amino acids.

The chain couples TRBV19 to TRBJ1-2; 7 bases are a match to TRBD1. With 4 bases clipped from V and 8 bases from J, the junction kept 7 bases outside the gene matches. Germline CDR1 is LNHDA and CDR2 is SQIVND (reference sequence). CDR3 length equals 13 residues. The CDR3 DNA follows: TGTGCCAGTAGTACCCGACAGGGAGGGGGCTACACCTTC. The encoded protein is CASSTRQGGGYTF.

The V call is TRBV6-5, the J call TRBJ2-7, with 7 bases lining up with TRBD1. The V gene's germline CDR1 is MNHEY and CDR2 SVGAGI. V lost 7 bases to trimming and J lost 5 bases; unmatched junction nucleotides: 5. The CDR3 is made up of 12 amino acids. CDR3 bases: TGTGCCAGCAACCAGGGGGTCAACGAGCAGTACTTC. This codes for CASNQGVNEQYF.

This clone has more than one count but fewer than ten. CDR3 protein: CASSEGTLRTDTQYF. CDR3 sequence (DNA): TGTGCCAGCAGCGAGGGGACTCTCCGCACAGATACGCAGTATTTT. This chain uses TRBV9 with TRBJ2-3; a possible D gene is TRBD2 (6 bases). Germline CDR1 is SGDLS and CDR2 is YYNGEE. Trimming pared 3 bases from V and 1 base from J, leaving 12 bases between. The CDR3 is 15 amino acids.

The CDR3 nucleotides are TGTGCCACCAGCAGAGATGGGGGGGCCGACACTGAAGCTTTCTTT. Translated, it gives CATSRDGGADTEAFF. The V and J genes are TRBV15 and TRBJ1-1; TRBD1 is a possible D gene (6 bases). V lost 0 bases, J lost 3 bases, and 11 bases lay in between. Germline CDR1 and CDR2: LNHNV and YYDKDF (reference sequence). CDR3 length equals 15 residues.

The CDR3 sequence is CASSQDRASGYNEQFF. The DNA for the CDR3 is TGCGCCAGCAGCCAAGATCGGGCTAGCGGATACAATGAGCAGTTCTTC. J is TRBJ2-1 and V is TRBV4-3; 7 nucleotides align to TRBD2. There are 16 residues in the CDR3. V shed 0 bases and J 4 bases; nucleotides not matched to a gene: 6. Germline V CDR1 and CDR2: LGHNA, YSLEER.

Points on this clone: The same CDR3 also results from other DNA sequences found in this sample. V gene TRBV10-3 combines with J gene TRBJ2-7; D unresolved. Trimming took 3 bases from V and 0 from J, leaving 12 bases between them. CDR1 and CDR2 (germline): ENHRY, SYGVKD. CDR3 size: 15 residues. The CDR3 here is CAISEYSPTSYEQYF. CDR3 in DNA: TGTGCCATCAGTGAATACAGCCCGACCTCCTACGAGCAGTACTTC.

This sequence joins TRBV18 and TRBJ2-7; 8 positions agree with TRBD2. CDR3 size: 14 residues. The V segment lost 4 bases and the J segment 3 bases; nucleotides outside the gene matches: 5. CDR1 is KGHSH, CDR2 LQKENI, per germline. CDR3 DNA sequence: TGTGCCAGCTCACGGACCGGGACTAGCTACGAGCAGTACTTC. Its protein product is CASSRTGTSYEQYF.

The chain carries TRBV6-1 and TRBJ1-5, with unresolved D. The V and J ends lost 1 base and 7 bases respectively, with 2 bases between them. CDR1 and CDR2 (germline): MNHNS, SASEGT. The CDR3 is 11 amino acids. The CDR3 region is CASSEVQPQHF. DNA for the CDR3: TGTGCCAGCAGTGAAGTACAGCCCCAGCATTTT.

The V call is TRBV5-5, the J call TRBJ1-5; D might be TRBD1 (6 bases). CDR1 and CDR2 (germline): SGHKS, YYEKEE (reference sequence). The V gene lost 4 bases and the J gene lost 3 bases, with 11 bases spanning the gap. The CDR3 length is 14 residues. The CDR3 nucleotides are TGTGCCAGCAGCACGGACAGAAACAATCAGCCCCAGCATTTT. Translation: CASSTDRNNQPQHF.

This clone was observed once. The chain uses TRBV7-8 and TRBJ2-5; D is uncertain. V lost 1 base, J lost 4 bases, and 4 bases lay in between. This CDR3 region has 12 residues. Germline values: CDR1 SGHVS, CDR2 FQNEAQ. The CDR3 loop reads CASSLGRETQYF. CDR3 nucleotides: TGTGCCAGCAGCTTAGGTCGAGAGACCCAGTACTTC. Together with reference TRBV7-8 and TRBJ2-5, the CDR3 gives the full variable domain: GAGVSQSPRYKVAKRGQDVALRCDPISGHVSLFWYQQALGQGPEFLTYFQNEAQLDKSGLPSDRFFAERPEGSVSTLKIQRTQQEDSAVYLCASSLGRETQYFGPGTRLLVL.

As for this clone: The sample has other DNA sequences that encode this CDR3 too. The chain links TRBV7-3 to TRBJ2-1; D perhaps matches TRBD1 (6 bases). The CDR3 length is 12 residues. CDR1 and CDR2 from the germline V gene are SGHTA and FQGTGA. V was cut by 5 bases and J by 5 bases, with 7 bases left in between. The CDR3 here is CASSRQDNEQFF. CDR3 bases: TGTGCCAGCAGCCGACAGGACAATGAGCAGTTCTTC.

CDR3 nucleotide sequence: TGTGCCAGCAGCTTAACGGACATCCCAACTAATGAAAAACTGTTTTTT. Translation gives CASSLTDIPTNEKLFF. V gene TRBV5-5 combines with J gene TRBJ1-4, with D perhaps matching TRBD1 (5 bases). Between the trimmed V and J ends, which lost 2 bases and 0 bases, there was a span of 11 bases. CDR3 size: 16 residues. Germline CDR1 and CDR2: SGHKS and YYEKEE (reference sequence). The whole variable domain, filled in from reference TRBV5-5 and TRBJ1-4, reads DAGVTQSPTHLIKTRGQQVTLRCSPISGHKSVSWYQQVLGQGPQFIFQYYEKEERGRGNFPDRFSARQFPNYSSELNVNALLLGDSALYLCASSLTDIPTNEKLFFGSGTQLSVL.

The gene calls are TRBV12-3 or TRBV12-4 and TRBJ1-1; D ambiguous. Trimming removed 4 bases from V and 1 base from J, with 7 bases in between. CDR3 size: 13 residues. The CDR3 DNA reads as TGTGCCAGCAGTTCAACAGAGAACACTGAAGCTTTCTTT. Translating it yields CASSSTENTEAFF.

This chain joins TRBV7-8 and TRBJ1-6; D is unclear. Germline V gives CDR1 SGHVS, CDR2 FQNEAQ. CDR3 length equals 15 residues. With 1 base removed from V and 9 bases from J, the gap between germline ends came to 13 bases. For the CDR3, the DNA is TGTGCCAGCAGCTTAGAGAGGGTGTATGGTTCACCCCTCCACTTT. Amino acid sequence: CASSLERVYGSPLHF.

The chain couples TRBV3-1 (or the pseudogene TRBV3-2) to TRBJ1-4; no definite D call. Germline CDR1 LGHDT, CDR2 YNNKEL (reference sequence). Trimming stripped 4 bases from V and 1 base from J, with 10 bases between. This CDR3 has 15 residues. CDR3 sequence (DNA): TGTGCCAGCAGCCCCCGTGACGGAACTAATGAAAAACTGTTTTTT. This codes for CASSPRDGTNEKLFF.

This chain joins TRBV7-2 and TRBJ2-3; TRBD2 aligns across 15 bases. Losses at the gene ends were 1 base for V and 3 bases for J; bases not matched to a gene: 5. In germline, CDR1 is SGHTA, CDR2 FQGNSA. This CDR3 is 18 amino acids long. CDR3 DNA sequence: TGTGCCAGCAGCTTAGGGACTAGCGGGAGGGCGGGGACAGATACGCAGTATTTT. Its translation: CASSLGTSGRAGTDTQYF.

The CDR3 coding sequence is TGTGCCAGCAGCTTACGAGGGAACACCGGGGAGCTGTTTTTT. Translating gives CASSLRGNTGELFF. The chain carries TRBV7-2 and TRBJ2-2; D is undetermined. The germline V gene has CDR1 SGHTA and CDR2 FQGNSA. The CDR3 length is 14 residues. Trimming removed 2 bases from V and 1 base from J, with 5 bases in between.